This section outlines one T cell receptor beta chain sequence together with its context. Germline V gene lookup returns CDR1 SGHRS and CDR2 YFSETQ. V was shortened by 1 base and J by 7 bases, with 12 bases between the two germline ends. CDR3 size: 13 residues. This sample was included in a study of blood T cells in healthy people across ages. Using a J-beta primer mix together with a sample-barcoded 5' primer, a second PCR was run for roughly 6 to 11 cycles. TCRdb passed the 5' RACE reads through MiXCR, listing each CDR3 protein once. This table has fewer than 1.5 million distinct CDR3 sequences, around 42% appearing once.

This clonotype was sampled from a woman younger than 30 in good health. This chain connects TRBV5-1 to TRBJ2-7; D unclear. The sequenced sample was blood. The CDR3 sequence: CASSLIPRWEQYF. The CDR3 region has the DNA TGCGCCAGCAGCTTGATCCCAAGGTGGGAGCAGTACTTC.